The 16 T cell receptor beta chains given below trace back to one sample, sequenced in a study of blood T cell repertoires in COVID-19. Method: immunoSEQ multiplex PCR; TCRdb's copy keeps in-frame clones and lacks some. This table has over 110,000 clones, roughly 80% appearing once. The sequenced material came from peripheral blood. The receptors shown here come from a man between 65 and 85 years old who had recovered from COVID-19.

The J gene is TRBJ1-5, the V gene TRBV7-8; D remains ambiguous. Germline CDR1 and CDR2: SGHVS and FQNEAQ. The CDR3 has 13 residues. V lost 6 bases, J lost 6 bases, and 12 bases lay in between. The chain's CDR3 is CASSEEGSQPQHF. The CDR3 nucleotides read TGTGCCAGCAGTGAGGAAGGGAGTCAGCCCCAGCATTTT.

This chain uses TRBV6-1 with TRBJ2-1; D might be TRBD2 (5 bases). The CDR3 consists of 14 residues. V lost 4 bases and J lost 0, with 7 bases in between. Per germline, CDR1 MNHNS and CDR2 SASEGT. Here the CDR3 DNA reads TGTGCCAGCAGTGTAGCGAGCTCCTACAATGAGCAGTTCTTC. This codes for CASSVASSYNEQFF.

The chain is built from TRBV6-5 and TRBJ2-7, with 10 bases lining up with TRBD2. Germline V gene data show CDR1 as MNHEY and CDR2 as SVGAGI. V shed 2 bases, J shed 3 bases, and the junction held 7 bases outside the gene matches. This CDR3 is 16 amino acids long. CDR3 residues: CASSYGSASGSYEQYF. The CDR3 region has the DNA TGTGCCAGCAGTTACGGTTCTGCTAGCGGGAGCTACGAGCAGTACTTC.

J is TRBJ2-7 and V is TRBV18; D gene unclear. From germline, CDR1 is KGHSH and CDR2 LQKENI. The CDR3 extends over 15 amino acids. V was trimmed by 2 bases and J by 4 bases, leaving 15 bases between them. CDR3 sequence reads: CASSPTSDTDYEQYF. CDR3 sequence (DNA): TGTGCCAGCTCACCAACCTCCGACACCGATTACGAGCAGTACTTC.

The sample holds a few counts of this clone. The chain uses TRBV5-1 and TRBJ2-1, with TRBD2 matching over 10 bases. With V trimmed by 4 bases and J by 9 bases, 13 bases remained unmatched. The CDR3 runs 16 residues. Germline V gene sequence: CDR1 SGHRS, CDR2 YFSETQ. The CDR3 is CASSPSGAGGSGEQFF. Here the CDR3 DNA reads TGCGCCAGCAGCCCGAGCGGAGCGGGAGGGTCCGGTGAGCAGTTCTTC.

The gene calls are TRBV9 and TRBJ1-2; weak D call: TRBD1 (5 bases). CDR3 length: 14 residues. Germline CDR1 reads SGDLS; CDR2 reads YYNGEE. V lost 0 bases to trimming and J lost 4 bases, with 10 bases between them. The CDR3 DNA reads TGTGCCAGCAGCGTAGAGGGCAGGGCCTATGGCTACACCTTC. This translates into CASSVEGRAYGYTF.

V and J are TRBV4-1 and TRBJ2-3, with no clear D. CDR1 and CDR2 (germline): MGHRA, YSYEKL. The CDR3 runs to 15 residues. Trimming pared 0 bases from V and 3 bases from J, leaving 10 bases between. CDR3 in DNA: TGCGCCAGCAGCCAAGATATAGCTACGACAGATACGCAGTATTTT. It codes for CASSQDIATTDTQYF.

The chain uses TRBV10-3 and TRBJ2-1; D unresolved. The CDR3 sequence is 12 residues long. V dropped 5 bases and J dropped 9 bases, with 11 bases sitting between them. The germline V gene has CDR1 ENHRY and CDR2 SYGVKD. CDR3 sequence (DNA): TGTGCCATCAGTCCCGATACGGGTGAGCAGTTCTTC. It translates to CAISPDTGEQFF.

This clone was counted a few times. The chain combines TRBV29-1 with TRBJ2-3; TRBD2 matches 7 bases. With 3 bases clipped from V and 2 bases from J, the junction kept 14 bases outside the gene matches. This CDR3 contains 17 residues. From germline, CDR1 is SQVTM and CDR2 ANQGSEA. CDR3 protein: CSVDWWSTREPTDTQYF. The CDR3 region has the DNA TGCAGCGTTGACTGGTGGTCGACGCGGGAGCCCACAGATACGCAGTATTTT.

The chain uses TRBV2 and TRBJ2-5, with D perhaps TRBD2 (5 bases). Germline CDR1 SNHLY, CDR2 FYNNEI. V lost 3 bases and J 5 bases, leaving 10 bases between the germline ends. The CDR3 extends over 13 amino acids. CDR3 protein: CASSDFSVETQYF. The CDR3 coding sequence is TGTGCCAGCAGTGATTTTAGCGTTGAGACCCAGTACTTC.

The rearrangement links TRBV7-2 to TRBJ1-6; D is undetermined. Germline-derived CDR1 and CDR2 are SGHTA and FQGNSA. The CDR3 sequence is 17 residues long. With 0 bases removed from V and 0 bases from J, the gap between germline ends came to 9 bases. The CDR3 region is CASSLAASSSYNSPLHF. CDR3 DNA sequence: TGTGCCAGCAGCTTAGCGGCTTCAAGCTCCTATAATTCACCCCTCCACTTT. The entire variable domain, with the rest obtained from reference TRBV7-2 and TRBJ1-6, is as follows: GAGVSQSPSNKVTEKGKDVELRCDPISGHTALYWYRQSLGQGLEFLIYFQGNSAPDKSGLPSDRFSAERTGGSVSTLTIQRTQQEDSAVYLCASSLAASSSYNSPLHFGNGTRLTVT.

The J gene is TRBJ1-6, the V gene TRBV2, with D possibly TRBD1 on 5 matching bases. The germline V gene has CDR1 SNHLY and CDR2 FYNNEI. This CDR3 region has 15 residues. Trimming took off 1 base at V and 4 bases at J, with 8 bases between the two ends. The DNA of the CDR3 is TGTGCCAGCAGTGAAGGGCAGGGATATAATTCACCCCTCCACTTT. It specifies CASSEGQGYNSPLHF.

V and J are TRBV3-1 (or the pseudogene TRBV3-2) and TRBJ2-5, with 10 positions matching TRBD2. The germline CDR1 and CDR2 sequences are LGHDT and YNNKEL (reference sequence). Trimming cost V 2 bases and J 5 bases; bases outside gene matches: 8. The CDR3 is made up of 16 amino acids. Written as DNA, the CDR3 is TGTGCCAGCAGCCAAAGAGCGGGAGGGCCTTTTGAGACCCAGTACTTC. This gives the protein CASSQRAGGPFETQYF.

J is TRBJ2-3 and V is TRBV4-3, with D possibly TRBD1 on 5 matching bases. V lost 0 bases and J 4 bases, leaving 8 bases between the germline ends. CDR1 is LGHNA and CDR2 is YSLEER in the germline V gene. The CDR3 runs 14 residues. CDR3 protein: CASSQETGPDTQYF. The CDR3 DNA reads TGCGCCAGCAGCCAAGAAACAGGCCCAGATACGCAGTATTTT.

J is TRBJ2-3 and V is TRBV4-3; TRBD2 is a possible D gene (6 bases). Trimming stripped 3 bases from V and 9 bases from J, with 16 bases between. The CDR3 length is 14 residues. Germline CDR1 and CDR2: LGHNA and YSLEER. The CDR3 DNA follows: TGCGCCAGCAGCCAGTCAGTAGCGGCGACAACGCAGTATTTT. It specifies CASSQSVAATTQYF.

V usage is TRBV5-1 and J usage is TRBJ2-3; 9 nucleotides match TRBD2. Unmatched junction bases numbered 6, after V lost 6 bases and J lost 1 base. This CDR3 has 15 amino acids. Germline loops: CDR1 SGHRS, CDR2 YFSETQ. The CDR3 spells CASTVVAGGTDTQYF. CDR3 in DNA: TGCGCCAGCACGGTCGTAGCGGGGGGCACAGATACGCAGTATTTT.